The 15 T cell receptor beta chains below all came from one sample that was sequenced in a study of blood T cell repertoires in COVID-19. TCRdb's table, derived via immunoSEQ multiplex PCR, lists solely in-frame clones and lacks some. The sample shows about 140,000 clones, roughly 85% of them seen only once. The sequenced sample was PBMCs or T cells enriched from blood (not recorded which). The receptors come from a woman aged 45-65 years who had recovered from COVID-19.

V and J are TRBV10-1 and TRBJ2-1; the D is unclear. Trimming shortened V by 4 bases and J by 4 bases, and 14 bases separated the two germline ends. The CDR3 is 15 residues long. Germline CDR1 reads WNHNN; CDR2 reads SYGVQD (reference sequence). The CDR3 here is CASSVRRQEYNEQFF. CDR3 coding DNA: TGCGCCAGCAGTGTTCGGCGCCAGGAATACAATGAGCAGTTCTTC.

The chain recombines TRBV6-5 with TRBJ2-5; TRBD2 aligns across 8 bases. Trimming removed 0 bases from V and 5 bases from J; junction bases left unmatched: 8. The CDR3 is 16 amino acids. The V gene's germline CDR1 is MNHEY and CDR2 SVGAGI. The DNA for the CDR3 is TGTGCCAGCAGTTACTCGACCAGCGGGAGTCCGGAGACCCAGTACTTC. This codes for CASSYSTSGSPETQYF.

J is TRBJ1-2 and V is TRBV19; D is unresolved. V lost 3 bases and J lost 8, with 10 bases in between. CDR1 and CDR2 (germline): LNHDA, SQIVND (reference sequence). The CDR3 totals 12 residues. The CDR3 DNA follows: TGTGCCAGTAGTATTGGAGTCCAAGGCTACACCTTC. Translation: CASSIGVQGYTF. The full variable domain, rest sourced from reference TRBV19 and TRBJ1-2, is DGGITQSPKYLFRKEGQNVTLSCEQNLNHDAMYWYRQDPGQGLRLIYYSQIVNDFQKGDIAEGYSVSREKKESFPLTVTSAQKNPTAFYLCASSIGVQGYTFGSGTRLTVV.

This chain connects TRBV18 to TRBJ2-7, with 8 bases that match TRBD1. The trim removed 1 base at V and 2 bases at J, leaving 4 bases unmatched. Germline V gene sequence: CDR1 KGHSH, CDR2 LQKENI. The CDR3 contains 15 residues. CDR3 sequence: CASSPQAQGAYEQYF. The CDR3 coding sequence is TGTGCCAGCTCACCACAGGCACAGGGGGCCTACGAGCAGTACTTC.

J is TRBJ2-7 and V is TRBV3-1 (or the pseudogene TRBV3-2); 7 bases agree with TRBD2. The V segment lost 4 bases and the J segment 3 bases; nucleotides outside the gene matches: 9. The germline V gene has CDR1 LGHDT and CDR2 YNNKEL (reference sequence). The length of the CDR3 is 15 residues. CDR3 residues: CASSPGGIILYEQYF. CDR3 nucleotides: TGTGCCAGCAGCCCCGGGGGGATTATCCTCTACGAGCAGTACTTC.

The gene calls are TRBV27 and TRBJ2-1; 12 bases map to TRBD2. CDR3 size: 16 residues. Per germline, CDR1 MNHEY and CDR2 SMNVEV (reference sequence). The junction had 8 bases not matched to a gene; V was cut back by 4 bases and J by 7 bases. CDR3 in DNA: TGTGCCAGCAGTTCACCCAGGACTAGCGGGACGAATGAGCAGTTCTTC. Amino acid sequence: CASSSPRTSGTNEQFF.

The chain couples TRBV9 to TRBJ2-5; D may be TRBD2 (5 bases). Germline V gene lookup returns CDR1 SGDLS and CDR2 YYNGEE. Trimming pared 2 bases from V and 0 bases from J, leaving 11 bases between. The length of the CDR3 is 15 residues. CDR3 loop: CASSVGIKYQETQYF. CDR3 nucleotides: TGTGCCAGCAGCGTCGGGATCAAGTACCAAGAGACCCAGTACTTC.

This rearrangement joins TRBV5-8 to TRBJ1-2; 10 positions agree with TRBD1. From germline, CDR1 is SGHTS and CDR2 YDEGEE. J lost 10 bases, V lost 4 bases, and 10 bases had no gene match. The CDR3 has 14 residues. CDR3 sequence: CASSAIIGTGVYTF. The DNA of the CDR3 is TGTGCCAGCAGCGCAATCATCGGGACAGGGGTCTACACCTTC.

The rearrangement joins TRBV4-1 to TRBJ1-6, with 7 bases that match TRBD1. The CDR3 has 15 residues. The V gene end was trimmed by 3 bases and the J gene end by 7 bases; junction bases not matched to a gene: 6. From germline, CDR1 is MGHRA and CDR2 YSYEKL. CDR3 in DNA: TGCGCCAGCAGCCACACAGGGGAAGGCAATTCACCCCTCCACTTT. The encoded protein is CASSHTGEGNSPLHF.

This clone was observed a handful of times. The CDR3 region is CASSLEGSSYNSPLHF. CDR3 sequence (DNA): TGTGCCAGCAGTTTGGAGGGGAGCTCCTATAATTCACCCCTCCACTTT. This chain links TRBV28 with TRBJ1-6, with TRBD1 as a possible D gene (5 bases). Germline V gives CDR1 MDHEN, CDR2 SYDVKM. Trimming cost V 3 bases and J 0 bases, with 9 bases left between them. The CDR3 length is 16 residues.

The chain employs TRBV9 and TRBJ2-2; 10 positions agree with TRBD1. The V segment lost 4 bases and the J segment 5 bases; nucleotides outside the gene matches: 8. The germline CDR1 and CDR2 sequences are SGDLS and YYNGEE. CDR3 length: 16 residues. For the CDR3, the DNA is TGTGCCAGCAGCCCAAGCGGGACAGGGGCTACCGGGGAGCTGTTTTTT. Amino acid sequence: CASSPSGTGATGELFF. Filled out from reference TRBV9 and TRBJ2-2, the complete variable domain reads DSGVTQTPKHLITATGQRVTLRCSPRSGDLSVYWYQQSLDQGLQFLIQYYNGEERAKGNILERFSAQQFPDLHSELNLSSLELGDSALYFCASSPSGTGATGELFFGEGSRLTVL.

The chain carries TRBV5-1 and TRBJ1-4; TRBD1 agrees at 9 bases. The CDR3 runs to 14 residues. V dropped 3 bases and J dropped 7; count of bases not matched to a gene: 4. Germline CDR1 and CDR2: SGHRS and YFSETQ. The CDR3 DNA sequence: TGCGCCAGCAGCTCCGGGACAGGGATTGAAAAACTGTTTTTT. Translated, it gives CASSSGTGIEKLFF.

J is TRBJ2-1 and V is TRBV7-9; 11 nucleotides match TRBD2. Per the germline V gene, CDR1 is SEHNR and CDR2 is FQNEAQ (reference sequence). This CDR3 has 15 amino acids. V lost 4 bases and J lost 7; bases outside the gene matches: 6. CDR3 sequence: CASSSIAGGRNEQFF. Here the CDR3 DNA reads TGTGCCAGCAGCTCGATAGCGGGAGGGCGGAATGAGCAGTTCTTC.

The rearrangement uses TRBV14 and TRBJ1-4, with TRBD1 as a possible D gene (6 bases). The CDR3 loop spans 15 amino acids. Germline V gene data show CDR1 as SGHDN and CDR2 as FVKESK. Between the trimmed V and J ends, which lost 4 bases and 5 bases, there was a span of 14 bases. The CDR3 DNA reads as TGTGCCAGCAGCCCCCGACGGCAGGGGAATGAAAAACTGTTTTTT. It yields the protein CASSPRRQGNEKLFF.

This clone was detected once. The chain couples TRBV7-2 to TRBJ2-5; D unclear. V lost 1 base and J 5 bases, leaving 8 bases between the germline ends. The CDR3 totals 13 residues. CDR1 and CDR2 (germline): SGHTA, FQGNSA. CDR3 nucleotides: TGTGCCAGCAGCTTAGGTTCGAGGGAGACCCAGTACTTC. This gives the protein CASSLGSRETQYF.